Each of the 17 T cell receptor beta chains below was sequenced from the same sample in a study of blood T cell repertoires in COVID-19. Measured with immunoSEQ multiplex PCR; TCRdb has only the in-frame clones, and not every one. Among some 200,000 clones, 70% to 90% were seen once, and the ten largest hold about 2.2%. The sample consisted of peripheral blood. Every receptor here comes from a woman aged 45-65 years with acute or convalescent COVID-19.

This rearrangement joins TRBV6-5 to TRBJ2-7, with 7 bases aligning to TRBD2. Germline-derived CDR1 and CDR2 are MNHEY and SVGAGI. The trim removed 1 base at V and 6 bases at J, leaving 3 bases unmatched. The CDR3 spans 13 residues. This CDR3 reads CASSYYAGVEQYF. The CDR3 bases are TGTGCCAGCAGTTACTATGCGGGAGTCGAGCAGTACTTC.

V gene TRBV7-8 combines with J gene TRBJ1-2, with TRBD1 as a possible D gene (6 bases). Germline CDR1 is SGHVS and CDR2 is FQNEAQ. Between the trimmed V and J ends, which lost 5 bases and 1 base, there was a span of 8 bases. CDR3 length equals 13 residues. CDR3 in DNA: TGTGCCAGCAGCACGGACAGTAACTATGGCTACACCTTC. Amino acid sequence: CASSTDSNYGYTF. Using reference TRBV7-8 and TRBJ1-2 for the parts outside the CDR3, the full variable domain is GAGVSQSPRYKVAKRGQDVALRCDPISGHVSLFWYQQALGQGPEFLTYFQNEAQLDKSGLPSDRFFAERPEGSVSTLKIQRTQQEDSAVYLCASSTDSNYGYTFGSGTRLTVV.

DNA for the CDR3: TGTGCCAGCAGCCCCTCGGAGGGCGTGCCCCAGCATTTT. Residues: CASSPSEGVPQHF. V gene TRBV7-8 combines with J gene TRBJ1-5; D is ambiguous. The CDR3 runs 13 residues. Looked up from germline, CDR1 is SGHVS and CDR2 is FQNEAQ. V lost 5 bases to trimming and J lost 9 bases, with 14 bases between them.

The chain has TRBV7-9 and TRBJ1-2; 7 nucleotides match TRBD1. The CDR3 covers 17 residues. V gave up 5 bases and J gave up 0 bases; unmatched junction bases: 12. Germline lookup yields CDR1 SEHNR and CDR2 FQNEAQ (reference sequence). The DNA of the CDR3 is TGTGCCAGCAGCCACCCTTGGACAGGCGATCCTAACTATGGCTACACCTTC. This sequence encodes CASSHPWTGDPNYGYTF.

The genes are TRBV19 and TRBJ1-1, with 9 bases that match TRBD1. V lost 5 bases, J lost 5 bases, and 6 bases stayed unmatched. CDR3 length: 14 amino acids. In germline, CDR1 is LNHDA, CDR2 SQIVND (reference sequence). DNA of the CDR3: TGTGCCAGTAGTGCCACAGGGGGCTCGACTGAAGCTTTCTTT. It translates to CASSATGGSTEAFF.

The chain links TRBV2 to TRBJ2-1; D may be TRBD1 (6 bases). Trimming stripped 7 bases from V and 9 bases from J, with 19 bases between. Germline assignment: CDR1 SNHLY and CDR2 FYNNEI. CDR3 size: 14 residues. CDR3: CASTKEQGSGEQFF. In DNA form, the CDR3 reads TGTGCCAGCACCAAGGAGCAGGGGTCAGGTGAGCAGTTCTTC.

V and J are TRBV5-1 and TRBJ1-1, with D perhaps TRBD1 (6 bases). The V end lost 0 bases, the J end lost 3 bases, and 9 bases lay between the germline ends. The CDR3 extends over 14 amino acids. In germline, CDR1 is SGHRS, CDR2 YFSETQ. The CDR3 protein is CASSLDTGYTEAFF. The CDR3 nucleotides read TGCGCCAGCAGCTTGGACACAGGGTACACTGAAGCTTTCTTT.

DNA for the CDR3: TGCGCCAGCAGCCAAGCCAGGGGTCTCACTGAAGCTTTCTTT. Its translation: CASSQARGLTEAFF. The chain combines TRBV4-3 with TRBJ1-1; D might be TRBD1 (6 bases). The CDR3 is 14 residues long. With 1 base removed from V and 4 bases from J, the gap between germline ends came to 10 bases. Looked up from germline, CDR1 is LGHNA and CDR2 is YSLEER.

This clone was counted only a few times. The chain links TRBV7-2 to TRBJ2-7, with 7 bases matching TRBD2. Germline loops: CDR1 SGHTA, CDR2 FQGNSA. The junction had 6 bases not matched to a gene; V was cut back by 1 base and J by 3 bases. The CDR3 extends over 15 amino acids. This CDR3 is CASSLDSGAHYEQYF. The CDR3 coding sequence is TGTGCCAGCAGCTTAGACAGCGGGGCTCACTACGAGCAGTACTTC. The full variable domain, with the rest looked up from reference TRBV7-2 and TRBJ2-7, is GAGVSQSPSNKVTEKGKDVELRCDPISGHTALYWYRQSLGQGLEFLIYFQGNSAPDKSGLPSDRFSAERTGGSVSTLTIQRTQQEDSAVYLCASSLDSGAHYEQYFGPGTRLTVT.

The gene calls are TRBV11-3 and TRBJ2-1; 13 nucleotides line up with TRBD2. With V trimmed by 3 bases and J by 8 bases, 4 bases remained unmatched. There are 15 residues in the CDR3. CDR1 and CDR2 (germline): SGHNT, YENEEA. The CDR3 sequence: CASSFGLAGVDEQFF. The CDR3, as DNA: TGTGCCAGCAGCTTCGGACTAGCGGGAGTGGATGAGCAGTTCTTC.

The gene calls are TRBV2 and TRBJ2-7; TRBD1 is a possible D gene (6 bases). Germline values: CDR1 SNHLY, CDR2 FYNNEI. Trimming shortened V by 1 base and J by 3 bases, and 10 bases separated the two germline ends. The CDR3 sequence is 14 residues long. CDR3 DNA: TGTGCCAGCAGTGAAGTAGGGGGAGACTACGAGCAGTACTTC. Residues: CASSEVGGDYEQYF.

The chain's CDR3 is CASSPMTMGSYNEQFF. DNA for the CDR3: TGCGCCAGCAGCCCGATGACTATGGGATCCTACAATGAGCAGTTCTTC. The chain combines TRBV5-1 with TRBJ2-1; D might be TRBD2 (5 bases). The CDR3 extends over 16 amino acids. Trimming took 4 bases from V and 1 from J, leaving 15 bases between them. The germline V gene encodes CDR1 SGHRS and CDR2 YFSETQ.

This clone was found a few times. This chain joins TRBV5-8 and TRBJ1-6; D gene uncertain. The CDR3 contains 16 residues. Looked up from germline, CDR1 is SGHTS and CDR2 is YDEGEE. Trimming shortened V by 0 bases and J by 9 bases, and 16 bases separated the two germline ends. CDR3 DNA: TGTGCCAGCAGCTTGGGGGCCTCCCGGGGTGGTTCACCCCTCCACTTT. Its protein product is CASSLGASRGGSPLHF.

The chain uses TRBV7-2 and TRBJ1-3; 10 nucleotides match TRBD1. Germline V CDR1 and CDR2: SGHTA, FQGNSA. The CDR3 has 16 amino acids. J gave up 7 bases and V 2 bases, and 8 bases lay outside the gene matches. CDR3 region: CASSLSTGGPVNTIYF. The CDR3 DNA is TGTGCCAGCAGCTTATCGACAGGGGGCCCCGTCAACACCATATATTTT.

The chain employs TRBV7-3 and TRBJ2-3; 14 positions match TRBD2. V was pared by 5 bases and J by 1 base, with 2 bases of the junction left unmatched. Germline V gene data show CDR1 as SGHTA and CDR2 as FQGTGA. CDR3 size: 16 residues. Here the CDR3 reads CASSQGLAGGTDTQYF. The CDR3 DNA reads TGTGCCAGCAGCCAGGGACTAGCGGGGGGCACAGATACGCAGTATTTT.

The DNA of the CDR3 is TGTGCCTGGAGTGCGTTGACTAGCGGGAGATACGAGCAGTACTTC. This gives the protein CAWSALTSGRYEQYF. The V and J genes are TRBV30 and TRBJ2-7; 12 positions agree with TRBD2. Per germline, CDR1 GTSNPN and CDR2 SVGIG (reference sequence). The J segment lost 4 bases and the V segment lost 1 base, leaving 5 bases of the junction unmatched. The CDR3 totals 15 residues.

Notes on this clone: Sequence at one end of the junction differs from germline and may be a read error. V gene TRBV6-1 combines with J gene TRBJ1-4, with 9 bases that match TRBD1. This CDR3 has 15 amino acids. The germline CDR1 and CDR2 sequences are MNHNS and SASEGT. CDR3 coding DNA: TGTGCCAGCACTGAAATGGACAGGGGAGGTGAAAAACTGTTTTTT. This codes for CASTEMDRGGEKLFF.